This TCR beta chain comes out of a study of T cells after yellow fever vaccination. Overall study: For low cell numbers, libraries were made with SMART-Seq v4 Ultra Low Input.

General study points: The study re-detected most primary-vaccination clones after the booster (approximately 96% CD4, roughly 91% CD8). Some clonotypes, a small share, were shared between CD4 and CD8 compartments.

The V gene's germline CDR1 is SGHDN and CDR2 FVKESK. This CDR3 has 13 residues. Deletions cut 4 bases from V and 9 bases from J, with 13 bases between. The authors made TCR cDNA by 5'RACE template switching, adding a universal primer site and UMIs. Each CDR3 protein is one row after TCRdb ran MiXCR on the 5' RACE reads. The sample contains approximately 150,000 distinct CDR3 sequences, 7.7% of which appear only once. This clonotype was seen ten or more times. Its antigen is unknown. This sample comprised CD4+ T cells sorted from PBMCs, obtained 5 days after the yellow fever booster vaccination. The receptor was derived from a man aged 25-40 years who received the YFV17D yellow fever vaccine. V is TRBV14 and J is TRBJ2-1, with a weak D call TRBD2 (6 bases). CDR3 sequence: CASSLREGGEQFF. In DNA, the CDR3 is TGTGCCAGCAGCCTCCGTGAGGGAGGTGAGCAGTTCTTC.